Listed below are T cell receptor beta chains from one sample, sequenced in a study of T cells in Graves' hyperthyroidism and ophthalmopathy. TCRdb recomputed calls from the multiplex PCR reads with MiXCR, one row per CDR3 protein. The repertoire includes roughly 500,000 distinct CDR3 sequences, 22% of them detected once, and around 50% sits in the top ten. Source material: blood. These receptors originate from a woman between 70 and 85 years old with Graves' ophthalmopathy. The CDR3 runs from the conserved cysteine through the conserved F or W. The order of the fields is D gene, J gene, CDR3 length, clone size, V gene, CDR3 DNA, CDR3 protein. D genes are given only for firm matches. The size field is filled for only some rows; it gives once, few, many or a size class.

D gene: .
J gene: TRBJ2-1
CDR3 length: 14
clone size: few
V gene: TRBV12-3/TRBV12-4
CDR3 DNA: TGTGCCAGCAGTTTAATTTTAGGAGGGAATGAGCAGTTCTTC
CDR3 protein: CASSLILGGNEQFF

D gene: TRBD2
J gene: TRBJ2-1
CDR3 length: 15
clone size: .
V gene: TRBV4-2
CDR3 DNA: TGTGCCAGCAGTTCCAATCTAGCGGGAGAGAATGAGCAGTTCTTC
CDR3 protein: CASSSNLAGENEQFF

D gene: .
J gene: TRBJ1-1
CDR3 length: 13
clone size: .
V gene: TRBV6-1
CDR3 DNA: TGTGCCAGCAGTCGGGGGGCGGACACTGAAGCTTTCTTT
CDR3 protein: CASSRGADTEAFF

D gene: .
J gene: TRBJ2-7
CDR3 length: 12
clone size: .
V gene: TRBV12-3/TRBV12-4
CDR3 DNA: TGTGCCAGCAGTCACGGGCCCTACGAGCAGTACTTC
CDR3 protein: CASSHGPYEQYF

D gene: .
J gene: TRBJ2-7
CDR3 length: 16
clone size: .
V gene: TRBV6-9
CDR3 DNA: TGTGCCAGCAGTTCCCCCATGGCCGCCAGGACCTACGAGCAGTACTTC
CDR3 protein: CASSSPMAARTYEQYF

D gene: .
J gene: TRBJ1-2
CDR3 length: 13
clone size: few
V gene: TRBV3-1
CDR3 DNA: TGTGCCAGCAGCCAAGGGCAGGGATCGAATAGCACCTTC
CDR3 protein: CASSQGQGSNSTF

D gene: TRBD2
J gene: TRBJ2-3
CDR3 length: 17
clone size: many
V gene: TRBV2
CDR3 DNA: TGTGCCAGCAGCCCCTTGACTAGCGGGAGCGCGCGAGATACGCAGTATTTT
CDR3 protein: CASSPLTSGSARDTQYF

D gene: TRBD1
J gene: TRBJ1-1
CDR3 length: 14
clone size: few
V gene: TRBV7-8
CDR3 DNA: TGTGCCAGCAGCTTCGGGACAGATAACACTGAAGCTTTCTTT
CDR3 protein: CASSFGTDNTEAFF

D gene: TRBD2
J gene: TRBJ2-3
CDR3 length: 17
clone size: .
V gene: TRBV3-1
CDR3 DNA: TGTGCCAGCAGCCGTCGTGTGGCGGGAGGGAGCACAGATACGCAGTATTTT
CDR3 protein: CASSRRVAGGSTDTQYF

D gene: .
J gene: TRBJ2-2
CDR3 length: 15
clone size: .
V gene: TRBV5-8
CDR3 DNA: TGTGCCAGCAGCTTGCCGGGGCCTAGAGCCGGGGAGCTGTTTTTT
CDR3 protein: CASSLPGPRAGELFF

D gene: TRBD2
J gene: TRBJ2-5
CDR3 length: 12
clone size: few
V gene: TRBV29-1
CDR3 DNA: TGCAGCGTTGAAGGCGGGGGGCGGACCCAGTACTTC
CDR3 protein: CSVEGGGRTQYF

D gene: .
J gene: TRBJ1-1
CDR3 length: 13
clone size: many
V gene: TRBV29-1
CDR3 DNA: TGCAGCGTTTTGGTCAGGGGAAGCACTGAAGCTTTCTTT
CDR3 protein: CSVLVRGSTEAFF

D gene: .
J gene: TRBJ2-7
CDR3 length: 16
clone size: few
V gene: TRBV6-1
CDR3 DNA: TGTGCCAGCAGTGAAGAGAGGGGGGTTATCGAATACGAGCAGTACTTC
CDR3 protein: CASSEERGVIEYEQYF

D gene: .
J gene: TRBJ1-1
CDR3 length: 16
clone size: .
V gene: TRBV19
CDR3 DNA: TGTGCCAGTAGTATAGGAGGGGGAAGTCTGAACACTGAAGCTTTCTTT
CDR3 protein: CASSIGGGSLNTEAFF

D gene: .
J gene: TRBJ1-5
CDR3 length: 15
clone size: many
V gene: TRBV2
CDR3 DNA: TGTGCCAGCAGTGATGCCAGCCATAGCAATCAGCCCCAGCATTTT
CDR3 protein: CASSDASHSNQPQHF

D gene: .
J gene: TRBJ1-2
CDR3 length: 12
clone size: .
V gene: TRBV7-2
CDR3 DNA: TGTGCCAGCAGCTCGTTGATTGATGGCTACACCTTC
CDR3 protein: CASSSLIDGYTF

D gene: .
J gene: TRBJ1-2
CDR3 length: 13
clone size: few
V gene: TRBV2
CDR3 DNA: TGTGCCAGCAGTGAGGGTGGGCGGTTGGGCTACACCTTC
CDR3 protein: CASSEGGRLGYTF

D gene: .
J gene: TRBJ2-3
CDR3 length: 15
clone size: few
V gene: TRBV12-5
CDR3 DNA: TGTGCTAGTGGTTTATCGGGGGTCTCCACAGATACGCAGTATTTT
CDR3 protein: CASGLSGVSTDTQYF

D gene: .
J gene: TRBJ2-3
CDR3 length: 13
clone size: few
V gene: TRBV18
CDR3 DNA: TGTGCCAGCTCACCACTCCCCACAGATACGCAGTATTTT
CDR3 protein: CASSPLPTDTQYF

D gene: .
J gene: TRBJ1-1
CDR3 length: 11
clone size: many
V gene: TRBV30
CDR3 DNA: TGTGCCTGGAGTGTTTTGGGGGCGGCTTTCTTT
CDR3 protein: CAWSVLGAAFF

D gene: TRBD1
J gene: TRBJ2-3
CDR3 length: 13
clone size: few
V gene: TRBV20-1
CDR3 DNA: TGCAGTGCTAGAGGACAGGGTAGTGATACGCAGTATTTT
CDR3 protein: CSARGQGSDTQYF

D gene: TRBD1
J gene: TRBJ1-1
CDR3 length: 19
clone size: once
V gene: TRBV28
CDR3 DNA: TGTGCCAGCAGTTTTGGACAGGGTTTTGTACCCCCACTGAACACTGAAGCTTTCTTT
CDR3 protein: CASSFGQGFVPPLNTEAFF

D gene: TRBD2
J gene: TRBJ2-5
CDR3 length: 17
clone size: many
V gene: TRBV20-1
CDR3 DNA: TGCAGTGCTACCCTACTAGCGGGAGGGTCTGTTAGTAGGACCCAGTACTTC
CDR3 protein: CSATLLAGGSVSRTQYF

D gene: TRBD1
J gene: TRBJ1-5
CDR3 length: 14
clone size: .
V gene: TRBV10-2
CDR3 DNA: TGCGCCAGCAGCCCAGGGGGCTATGATCAGCCCCAGCATTTT
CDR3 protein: CASSPGGYDQPQHF

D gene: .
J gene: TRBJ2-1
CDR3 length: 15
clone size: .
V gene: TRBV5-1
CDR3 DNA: TGCGCCAGCAGCTACACAGGGAACTCCTACAATGAGCAGTTCTTC
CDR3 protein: CASSYTGNSYNEQFF

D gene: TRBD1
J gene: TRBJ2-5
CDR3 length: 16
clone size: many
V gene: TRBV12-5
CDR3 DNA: TGTGCTAGTGTCATTGACAGGGGGCAGGAGGAAGAGACCCAGTACTTC
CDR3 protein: CASVIDRGQEEETQYF

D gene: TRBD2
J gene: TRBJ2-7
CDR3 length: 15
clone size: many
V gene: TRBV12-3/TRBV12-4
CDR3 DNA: TGTGCCAGCAGTCTCTCTAGCGGGAGGCTATCCGAGCAGTACTTC
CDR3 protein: CASSLSSGRLSEQYF

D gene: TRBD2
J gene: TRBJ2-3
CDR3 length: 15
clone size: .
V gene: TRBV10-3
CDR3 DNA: TGTGCCATCAGCGCTCTAGCGGGAGGGCCAGATACGCAGTATTTT
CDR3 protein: CAISALAGGPDTQYF

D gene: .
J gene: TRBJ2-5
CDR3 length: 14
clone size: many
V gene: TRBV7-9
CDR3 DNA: TGTGCCAGCAGCTTAGGGACGAGTCAAGAGACCCAGTACTTC
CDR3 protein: CASSLGTSQETQYF

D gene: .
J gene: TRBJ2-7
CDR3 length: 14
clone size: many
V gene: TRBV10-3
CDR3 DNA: TGTGCCATCAGTGAGTCGAGACTTCCCTACGAGCAGTACTTC
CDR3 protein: CAISESRLPYEQYF

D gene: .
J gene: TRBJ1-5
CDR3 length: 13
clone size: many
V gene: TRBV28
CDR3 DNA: TGTGCCAGCAGTTTTTGGGGCAATCAGCCCCAGCATTTT
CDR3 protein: CASSFWGNQPQHF

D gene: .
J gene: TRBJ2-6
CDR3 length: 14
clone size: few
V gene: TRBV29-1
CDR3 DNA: TGCAGCGCCCAGGGCGGCTCTGGGGCCAACGTCCTGACTTTC
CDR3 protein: CSAQGGSGANVLTF

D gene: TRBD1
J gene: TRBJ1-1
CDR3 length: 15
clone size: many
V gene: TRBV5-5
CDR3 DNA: TGTGCCAGCAGCTTGGCCGGGGACAGAAACACTGAAGCTTTCTTT
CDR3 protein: CASSLAGDRNTEAFF

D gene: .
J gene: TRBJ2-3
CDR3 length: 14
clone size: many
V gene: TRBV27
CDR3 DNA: TGTGCCAGCAGTTACTGGGGCAGAAGAGATACGCAGTATTTT
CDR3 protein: CASSYWGRRDTQYF

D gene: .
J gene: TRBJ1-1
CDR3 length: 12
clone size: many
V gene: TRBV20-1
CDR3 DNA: TGCAGTGCTAGTCACGGGGGCACTGAAGCTTTCTTT
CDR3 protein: CSASHGGTEAFF

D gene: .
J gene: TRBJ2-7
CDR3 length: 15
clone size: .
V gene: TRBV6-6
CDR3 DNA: TGTGCCAGCAGTTACTCGACTGGGACACGGGGTGGGCAGTACTTC
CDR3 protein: CASSYSTGTRGGQYF

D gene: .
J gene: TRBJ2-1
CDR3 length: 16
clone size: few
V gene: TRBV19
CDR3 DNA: TGTGCCAGTAGTAGTTCGGGCCAGAGAGAAAACAATGAGCAGTTCTTC
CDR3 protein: CASSSSGQRENNEQFF

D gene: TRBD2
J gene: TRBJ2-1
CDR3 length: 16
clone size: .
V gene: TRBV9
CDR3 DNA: TGTGCCAGCAGCCCGGGACTAGCGGGAGGAAGGAATGAGCAGTTCTTC
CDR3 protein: CASSPGLAGGRNEQFF

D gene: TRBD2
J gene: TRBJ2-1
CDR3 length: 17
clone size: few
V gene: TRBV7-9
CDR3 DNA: TGTGCCAGCAGCTTATCGGGTTCGCTAGCGGCTTACAATGAGCAGTTCTTC
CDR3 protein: CASSLSGSLAAYNEQFF

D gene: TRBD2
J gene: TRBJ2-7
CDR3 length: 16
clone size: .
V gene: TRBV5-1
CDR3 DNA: TGCGCCAGCAGCTTGGTGCCTAGCGGTCTTCCCTACGAGCAGTACTTC
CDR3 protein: CASSLVPSGLPYEQYF

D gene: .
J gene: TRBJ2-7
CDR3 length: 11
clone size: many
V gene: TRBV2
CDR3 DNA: TGTGCCAGCATGGCAGCCTACGAGCAGTACTTC
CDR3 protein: CASMAAYEQYF

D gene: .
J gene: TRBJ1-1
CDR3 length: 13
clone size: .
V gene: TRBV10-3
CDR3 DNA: TGTGCCATCACAGAGGCAGGGGAAGCTGAAGCTTTCTTT
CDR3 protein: CAITEAGEAEAFF

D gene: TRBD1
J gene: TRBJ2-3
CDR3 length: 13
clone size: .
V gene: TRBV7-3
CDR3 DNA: TGTGCCAGCAGCTACCGGGACAGAGATACGCAGTATTTT
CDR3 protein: CASSYRDRDTQYF

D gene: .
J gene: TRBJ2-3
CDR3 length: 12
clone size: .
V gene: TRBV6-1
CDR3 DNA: TGTGCCAGCAGTGAAGCGTGGGATACGCAGTATTTT
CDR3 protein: CASSEAWDTQYF

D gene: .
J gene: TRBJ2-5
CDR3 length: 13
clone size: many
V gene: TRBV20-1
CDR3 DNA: TGCAGTGCTAGAGATTTGAATCTCGGGACCCAGTACTTC
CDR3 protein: CSARDLNLGTQYF

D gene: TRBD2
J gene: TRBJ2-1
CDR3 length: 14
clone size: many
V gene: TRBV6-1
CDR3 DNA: TGTGCCAGCAGTCCTAGCGGGAACTCCGGTGAGCAGTTCTTC
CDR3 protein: CASSPSGNSGEQFF

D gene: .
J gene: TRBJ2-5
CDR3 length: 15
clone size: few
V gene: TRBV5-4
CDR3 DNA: TGTGCCAGCGCCCATTCCCGGACAGACCAAGAGACCCAGTACTTC
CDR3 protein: CASAHSRTDQETQYF

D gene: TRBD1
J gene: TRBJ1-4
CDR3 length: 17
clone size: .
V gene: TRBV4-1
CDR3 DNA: TGCGCCAGCAGCCGCTCGCCGGGACAGGGGAGTTATGAAAAACTGTTTTTT
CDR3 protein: CASSRSPGQGSYEKLFF

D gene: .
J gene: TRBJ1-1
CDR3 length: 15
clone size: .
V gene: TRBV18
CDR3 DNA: TGTGCCAGCTCACCAGGCCCCAGCACAGCTGAGGAAGCTTTCTTT
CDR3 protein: CASSPGPSTAEEAFF

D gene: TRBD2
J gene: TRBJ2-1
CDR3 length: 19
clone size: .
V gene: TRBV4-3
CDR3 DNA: TGCGCCAGCAGCCAAGATCTGTCTCTTTGGACTAGCGCAAACAATGAGCAGTTCTTC
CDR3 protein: CASSQDLSLWTSANNEQFF

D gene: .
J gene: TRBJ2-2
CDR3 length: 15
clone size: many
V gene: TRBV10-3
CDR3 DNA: TGTGCCATCAGTGTAGCGGTCCCGGGGACCGGGGAGCTGTTTTTT
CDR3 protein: CAISVAVPGTGELFF

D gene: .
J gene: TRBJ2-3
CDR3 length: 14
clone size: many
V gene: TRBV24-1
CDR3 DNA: TGTGCCACCAGTGACCCCGGGGGTACAGATACGCAGTATTTT
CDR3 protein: CATSDPGGTDTQYF